A few counts support the clone carrying this T cell receptor beta chain. Authors' methods: It was from reference gene primer amplification that nucleated cell counts were estimated. Assay used: immunoSEQ multiplex PCR; TCRdb lists only in-frame clones, some missing. V and J calls and clone size are as listed in that table; D and trimming were resolved from the DNA. The sample records approximately 97,000 clones, about 80% being singletons. The source of the sample is a study of blood T cell repertoires in COVID-19. Background on the study: COVID-19 samples from acute and convalescent phases originated in the United States, Italy and Spain. T cells, B-cell-depleted T cells, or PBMCs provided the cDNA or gDNA that served as material.

V was trimmed by 1 base and J by 2 bases, leaving 12 bases between them. CDR1 is SNHLY, CDR2 FYNNEI, per germline. The CDR3 totals 16 residues. The receptor was isolated from a human donor in a cohort sampled during active COVID-19. The chain combines TRBV2 with TRBJ1-5; D remains ambiguous. What was sequenced was peripheral blood. This CDR3 reads CASSEGSAVGNQPQHF. The CDR3 nucleotides are TGTGCCAGCAGTGAAGGCAGCGCTGTGGGCAATCAGCCCCAGCATTTT.